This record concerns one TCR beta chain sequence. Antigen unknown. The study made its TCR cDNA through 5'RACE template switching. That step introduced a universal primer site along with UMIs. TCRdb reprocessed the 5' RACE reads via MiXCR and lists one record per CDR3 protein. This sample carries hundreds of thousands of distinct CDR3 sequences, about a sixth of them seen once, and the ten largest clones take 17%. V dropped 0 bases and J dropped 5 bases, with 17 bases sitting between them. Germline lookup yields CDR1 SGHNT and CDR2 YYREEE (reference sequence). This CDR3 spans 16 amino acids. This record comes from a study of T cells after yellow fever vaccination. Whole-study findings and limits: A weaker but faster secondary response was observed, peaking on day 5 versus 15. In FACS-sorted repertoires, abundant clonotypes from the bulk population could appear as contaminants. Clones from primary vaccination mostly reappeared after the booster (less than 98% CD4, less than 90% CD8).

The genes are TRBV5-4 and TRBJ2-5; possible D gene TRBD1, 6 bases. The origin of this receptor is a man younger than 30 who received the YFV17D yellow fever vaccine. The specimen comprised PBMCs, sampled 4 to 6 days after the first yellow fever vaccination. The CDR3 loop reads CASSLGGQGQWETQYF. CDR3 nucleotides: TGTGCCAGCAGCTTGGGGGGGCAGGGCCAGTGGGAGACCCAGTACTTC.